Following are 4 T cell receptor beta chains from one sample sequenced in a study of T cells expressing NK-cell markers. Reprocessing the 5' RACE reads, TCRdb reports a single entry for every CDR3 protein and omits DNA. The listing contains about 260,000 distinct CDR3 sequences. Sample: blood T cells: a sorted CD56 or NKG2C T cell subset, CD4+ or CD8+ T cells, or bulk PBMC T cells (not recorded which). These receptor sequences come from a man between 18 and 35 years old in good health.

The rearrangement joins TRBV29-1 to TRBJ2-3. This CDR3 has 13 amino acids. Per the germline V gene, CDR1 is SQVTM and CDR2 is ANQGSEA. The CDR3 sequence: CSVAGLAADTQYF.

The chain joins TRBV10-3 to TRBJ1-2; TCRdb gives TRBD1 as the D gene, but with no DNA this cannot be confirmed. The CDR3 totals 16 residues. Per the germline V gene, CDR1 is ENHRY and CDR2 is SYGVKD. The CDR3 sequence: CAIRAGSGSPNYGYTF.

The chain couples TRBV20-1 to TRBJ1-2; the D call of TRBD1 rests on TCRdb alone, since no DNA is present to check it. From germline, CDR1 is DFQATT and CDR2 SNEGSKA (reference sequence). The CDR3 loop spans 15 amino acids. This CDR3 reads CSARDLGTPVYGYTF.

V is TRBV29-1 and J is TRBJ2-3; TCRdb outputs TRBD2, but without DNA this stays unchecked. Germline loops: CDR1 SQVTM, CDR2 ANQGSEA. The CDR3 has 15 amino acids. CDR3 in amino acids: CSVVTSGRGTDTQYF.